A selection of T cell receptor beta chains follows, all from one sample in a study of CD8 T cells in ankylosing spondylitis. TCRdb redid the calling of the 5' RACE reads with MiXCR, one entry per CDR3 protein. This table holds 150,000 to 200,000 distinct CDR3 sequences, about an eighth found once. The sequencing input was blood, either unsorted or a sorted T cell fraction (not recorded which). The receptors were gathered from a female donor with ankylosing spondylitis or in good health (not recorded which). The CDR3 runs from the conserved cysteine through the conserved F or W. Each record gives: D gene, clone size, V gene, J gene, CDR3 DNA, CDR3 protein. The D gene is left open where the match is weak. Size is stated for part of the rows, as once, few or many counts, or as a class when the clone is expanded.

d_call: TRBD2; clone_size: many; v_call: TRBV3-1; j_call: TRBJ2-5; cdr3_nt: TGTGCCAGCAGCCGTCGACTAGCGGGTCGTAAAGAGACCCAGTACTTC; cdr3_aa: CASSRRLAGRKETQYF
d_call: TRBD2; clone_size: NA; v_call: TRBV7-2; j_call: TRBJ2-7; cdr3_nt: TGTGCCAGCAGCTCCCAGGGCGGGAGAGGTGACGAGCAGTACTTC; cdr3_aa: CASSSQGGRGDEQYF
d_call: NA; clone_size: NA; v_call: TRBV12-3/TRBV12-4; j_call: TRBJ1-1; cdr3_nt: TGTGCCAGCAGTTTCGCGTGGCTGAACACTGAAGCTTTCTTT; cdr3_aa: CASSFAWLNTEAFF
d_call: NA; clone_size: many; v_call: TRBV12-3/TRBV12-4; j_call: TRBJ2-1; cdr3_nt: TGTGCCAGCACCCCCACTGGAGGGCGGTTATACAATGAGCAGTTCTTC; cdr3_aa: CASTPTGGRLYNEQFF
d_call: NA; clone_size: few; v_call: TRBV19; j_call: TRBJ2-1; cdr3_nt: TGTGCCAGTAGTATCCGCAATGAGCAGTTCTTC; cdr3_aa: CASSIRNEQFF
d_call: TRBD2; clone_size: many; v_call: TRBV12-3/TRBV12-4; j_call: TRBJ2-1; cdr3_nt: TGTGCCAGCATCATTAGCGGGGATTACAATGAGCAGTTCTTC; cdr3_aa: CASIISGDYNEQFF
d_call: TRBD1; clone_size: NA; v_call: TRBV20-1; j_call: TRBJ1-5; cdr3_nt: TGCAGTGCTTACCAGGGGGCTCAAAGCAATCAGCCCCAGCATTTT; cdr3_aa: CSAYQGAQSNQPQHF
d_call: TRBD2; clone_size: NA; v_call: TRBV20-1; j_call: TRBJ2-3; cdr3_nt: TGCAGTGCTAGACCCCGACTAGCGGGAGTAGGCCCCACAGATACGCAGTATTTT; cdr3_aa: CSARPRLAGVGPTDTQYF
d_call: NA; clone_size: many; v_call: TRBV6-5; j_call: TRBJ2-1; cdr3_nt: TGTGCCAGCAGTTCTTTTAGTTCGGTTGGGCAGTTCTTC; cdr3_aa: CASSSFSSVGQFF
d_call: TRBD1; clone_size: many; v_call: TRBV6-2/TRBV6-3; j_call: TRBJ1-4; cdr3_nt: TGTGCCAGCAGACCGGGACAGCTTGCTTGGGATGAAAAACTGTTTTTT; cdr3_aa: CASRPGQLAWDEKLFF
d_call: NA; clone_size: many; v_call: TRBV7-2; j_call: TRBJ1-6; cdr3_nt: TGTGCCAGCAGCTTTGCGCCGAACACCTATAATTCACCCCTCCACTTT; cdr3_aa: CASSFAPNTYNSPLHF
d_call: NA; clone_size: few; v_call: TRBV18; j_call: TRBJ1-5; cdr3_nt: TGTGCCAGCTCACCACCTTCACCCCGGGGTCAGCCCCAGCATTTT; cdr3_aa: CASSPPSPRGQPQHF
d_call: TRBD2; clone_size: NA; v_call: TRBV12-3/TRBV12-4; j_call: TRBJ2-7; cdr3_nt: TGTGCCAGCAGTTTAATAGCGGGAGCTTTCTACGAGCAGTACTTC; cdr3_aa: CASSLIAGAFYEQYF
d_call: TRBD2; clone_size: many; v_call: TRBV5-1; j_call: TRBJ2-7; cdr3_nt: TGCGCCAGCAGCCGTGGGACTAGCGGTACCTACGAGCAGTACTTC; cdr3_aa: CASSRGTSGTYEQYF
d_call: NA; clone_size: few; v_call: TRBV6-5; j_call: TRBJ1-6; cdr3_nt: TGTGCCAGCAGAGGGACACTGGCCCTCCACTTT; cdr3_aa: CASRGTLALHF
d_call: NA; clone_size: many; v_call: TRBV6-2/TRBV6-3; j_call: TRBJ1-4; cdr3_nt: TGTGCCAGCAGTCACCTCGGACTCACCTCCGCGGGGGTGTTTTTT; cdr3_aa: CASSHLGLTSAGVFF
d_call: NA; clone_size: many; v_call: TRBV5-1; j_call: TRBJ1-5; cdr3_nt: TGCGCCAGCAGCTTGACAGGGCGTCAGCCCCAGCATTTT; cdr3_aa: CASSLTGRQPQHF
d_call: TRBD2; clone_size: many; v_call: TRBV20-1; j_call: TRBJ2-4; cdr3_nt: TGCAGTGCTAGAGCCCTTAGCGGGACTTCCAAAAACATTCAGTACTTC; cdr3_aa: CSARALSGTSKNIQYF